A single sample is the source of the 25 T cell receptor beta chains below, sequenced in a study of CD8+CD57+ T cells in acquired aplastic anemia. The study profiled TCR beta VDJ and CDR3 using genomic DNA as template. Each CDR3 protein gets one entry after TCRdb re-called the reads with MiXCR. This sample has 110,000 or so distinct CDR3 sequences, with approximately 48% found just once. The source material was sorted CD4+, CD8+, or CD8+CD57+ T cells (not recorded which) from PBMCs. The origin of the receptors is a human donor in good health, serving as a control.

The chain links TRBV4-3 to TRBJ1-3; D is uncertain. Germline V gives CDR1 LGHNA, CDR2 YSLEER. V was cut by 0 bases and J by 3 bases, with 9 bases left in between. CDR3 length: 15 amino acids. The CDR3 is CASSQDYQRGNTIYF. The CDR3 DNA is TGCGCCAGCAGCCAAGATTACCAGCGTGGAAACACCATATATTTT.

V gene TRBV7-8 combines with J gene TRBJ1-2, with D possibly TRBD1 on 5 matching bases. This CDR3 contains 14 residues. Germline CDR1 reads SGHVS; CDR2 reads FQNEAQ. The ends were cut back, 9 bases at V and 5 bases at J, with 19 bases in the middle. CDR3: CASTVAGRGYGYTF. The CDR3 nucleotides read TGTGCCAGTACGGTGGCCGGAAGGGGTTATGGCTACACCTTC.

The chain combines TRBV24-1 with TRBJ2-3, with D unclear. Trimming took 3 bases from V and 6 from J, leaving 6 bases between them. This CDR3 spans 12 amino acids. The V gene's germline CDR1 is KGHDR and CDR2 SFDVKD. The CDR3 region is CATSDPRDTQYF. The CDR3 nucleotides read TGTGCCACCAGTGATCCCCGGGATACGCAGTATTTT.

This clonotype was counted many times. This chain uses TRBV13 with TRBJ2-1; 13 bases agree with TRBD2. Germline CDR1 is PRHDT and CDR2 is FYEKMQ (reference sequence). The CDR3 runs 15 residues. V trimming: 5 bases; J trimming: 5 bases; junction bases outside the gene matches: 3. CDR3 region: CASSHGLAGDNEQFF. CDR3 in DNA: TGTGCCAGCAGCCATGGACTAGCGGGGGACAATGAGCAGTTCTTC.

This clonotype turned up a few times. At one end the junction does not follow the germline gene, possibly because of a read error. V is TRBV7-7 and J is TRBJ2-7; D possibly corresponds to TRBD1 (5 bases). The germline V gene encodes CDR1 SSHAT and CDR2 FNYEAQ (reference sequence). CDR3 length: 13 residues. The CDR3 bases are TGTGCTAGCAGCATGGGGCTATCCTACGAGCAGTACTTC. As protein: CASSMGLSYEQYF.

This chain joins TRBV20-1 and TRBJ2-7; TRBD2 matches at 7 bases. Germline lookup yields CDR1 DFQATT and CDR2 SNEGSKA (reference sequence). The CDR3 is 13 amino acids. The trim removed 0 bases at V and 3 bases at J, leaving 2 bases unmatched. The CDR3: CSARERGFYEQYF. The CDR3 nucleotides read TGCAGTGCTAGAGAGCGGGGGTTCTACGAGCAGTACTTC.

This chain joins TRBV15 and TRBJ1-1, with TRBD1 as a possible D gene (6 bases). Trimming shortened V by 9 bases and J by 0 bases, and 11 bases separated the two germline ends. The CDR3 sequence is 13 residues long. Germline V gene lookup returns CDR1 LNHNV and CDR2 YYDKDF (reference sequence). The CDR3 DNA reads TGTGCCACGACAGGTGCCATGAACACTGAAGCTTTCTTT. Protein: CATTGAMNTEAFF.

The CDR3 loop is CASSLDRTGAQETQYF. CDR3 nucleotides: TGTGCCAGCAGCCTTGATAGGACAGGGGCCCAAGAGACCCAGTACTTC. This chain uses TRBV5-4 with TRBJ2-5; 9 bases align to TRBD1. The CDR3 is made up of 16 amino acids. Per the germline V gene, CDR1 is SGHNT and CDR2 is YYREEE (reference sequence). The V segment lost 4 bases and the J segment 1 base; nucleotides outside the gene matches: 8. Drawing the rest from reference TRBV5-4 and TRBJ2-5, the complete variable domain is ETGVTQSPTHLIKTRGQQVTLRCSSQSGHNTVSWYQQALGQGPQFIFQYYREEENGRGNFPPRFSGLQFPNYSSELNVNALELDDSALYLCASSLDRTGAQETQYFGPGTRLLVL.

The chain is built from TRBV29-1 and TRBJ2-7; 7 bases are shared with TRBD1. Looked up from germline, CDR1 is SQVTM and CDR2 is ANQGSEA. This CDR3 is 12 amino acids long. V lost 6 bases to trimming and J lost 3 bases; unmatched junction nucleotides: 5. The CDR3 region is CSVAQGIYEQYF. The CDR3, as DNA: TGCAGCGTGGCACAGGGGATCTACGAGCAGTACTTC.

A note on this clonotype: Because the CDR3 is missing its conserved closing phenylalanine or tryptophan, this is likely a read error. This chain connects TRBV12-3 or TRBV12-4 to TRBJ1-2; TRBD1 might be the D (5 bases). The V gene lost 3 bases and the J gene lost 7 bases, with 18 bases spanning the gap. The CDR3 extends over 15 amino acids. DNA for the CDR3: TGTGCCAGCAGTTTTCAGGGCAAGGGGCTGGTTGGCTACACCTCC. It translates to CASSFQGKGLVGYTS.

There are a few counts of this clonotype. At one end the junction does not follow the germline gene, possibly because of a read error. The genes are TRBV7-9 and TRBJ1-2, with D unclear. CDR3 length: 11 residues. The germline V gene encodes CDR1 SEHNR and CDR2 FQNEAQ (reference sequence). The CDR3 here is CGSSRREGYTF. The CDR3 DNA reads TGTGGCAGCAGCAGAAGGGAGGGCTACACCTTC.

At least ten counts were recorded for this clonotype. Since the CDR3 does not end with the conserved phenylalanine or tryptophan, this likely comes from a read error. The DNA is omitted, as the CDR3 cannot be located on it reliably, and the CDR3 follows TCRdb's listing. The V and J genes are TRBV7-3 and TRBJ1-2; the table's D call of TRBD1 was not tested on the DNA. The length of the CDR3 is 13 amino acids, counting both ends. Germline CDR1 reads SGHTA; CDR2 reads FQGTGA. This CDR3 is CASSLIGTSGLIV.

This clonotype showed up just a few times. The chain uses TRBV29-1 and TRBJ2-5; the D gene is possibly TRBD2 (5 bases). The CDR3 covers 13 residues. In germline, CDR1 is SQVTM, CDR2 ANQGSEA. V gave up 1 base and J gave up 1 base, with 7 bases separating them. The CDR3 sequence is CSVEGLLQETQYF. The CDR3 bases are TGCAGCGTTGAAGGACTACTCCAAGAGACCCAGTACTTC.

The V call is TRBV2, the J call TRBJ2-7, with 7 bases matching TRBD2. With V trimmed by 9 bases and J by 0 bases, 5 bases remained unmatched. From germline, CDR1 is SNHLY and CDR2 FYNNEI. The CDR3 is 13 amino acids. The CDR3 spells CASGGGASYEQYF. The CDR3 nucleotides read TGTGCCAGTGGGGGGGGAGCCTCCTACGAGCAGTACTTC. Full variable domain (remainder filled in from reference TRBV2 and TRBJ2-7): EPEVTQTPSHQVTQMGQEVILRCVPISNHLYFYWYRQILGQKVEFLVSFYNNEISEKSEIFDDQFSVERPDGSNFTLKIRSTKLEDSAMYFCASGGGASYEQYFGPGTRLTVT.

The CDR3 spells CASSLGLSYNEQFF. The CDR3 DNA reads as TGTGCCAGCAGCTTAGGCCTCTCCTACAATGAGCAGTTCTTC. The chain recombines TRBV11-2 with TRBJ2-1, with D unresolved. CDR3 length: 14 amino acids. CDR1 is SGHAT and CDR2 is FQNNGV in the germline V gene. With 1 base removed from V and 0 bases from J, the gap between germline ends came to 4 bases.

This clonotype was picked up many times. This sequence may be a read error, since a much larger clone differs from it by one base. This rearrangement joins TRBV19 to TRBJ1-2, with a weak D call TRBD1 (5 bases). Germline CDR1 is LNHDA and CDR2 is SQIVND (reference sequence). The CDR3 is made up of 14 amino acids. The chain's CDR3 is CASTQRGANCGYTF. The CDR3 DNA sequence: TGTGCCAGTACTCAACGCGGGGCCAACTGTGGCTACACCTTC.

At least ten counts were recorded for this clonotype. The V call is TRBV25-1, the J call TRBJ2-7; 12 bases map to TRBD1. The germline CDR1 and CDR2 sequences are MGHDK and SYGVNS. The CDR3 runs 14 residues. The V segment lost 4 bases and the J segment 6 bases; nucleotides outside the gene matches: 4. CDR3 amino acids: CASSGGDRGLEQYF. The CDR3 DNA sequence: TGTGCCAGCAGTGGGGGGGACAGGGGGCTCGAGCAGTACTTC.

This clonotype was seen many times. The chain recombines TRBV12-3 or TRBV12-4 with TRBJ2-7; maybe TRBD1 (5 bases). The length of the CDR3 is 14 residues. V was trimmed by 6 bases and J by 5 bases, leaving 17 bases between them. The CDR3 coding sequence is TGTGCCAGCAGCCTTAGTAGGGGCTTGGACGAGCAGTACTTC. This encodes CASSLSRGLDEQYF.

On this clonotype itself: A read error may explain this, as a much larger clone is one base away. The rearrangement joins TRBV4-3 to TRBJ2-2, with a possible D match to TRBD1 (6 bases). This CDR3 has 16 amino acids. Trimming pared 0 bases from V and 6 bases from J, leaving 14 bases between. Germline CDR1 is LGHNA and CDR2 is YSLEER. CDR3 loop: CASSQDERGQPGELFF. The CDR3 DNA reads as TGCGCCAGCAGCCAAGATGAACGGGGACAACCCGGGGAGCTGTTTTTT.

The chain carries TRBV7-9 and TRBJ2-7; 9 nucleotides agree with TRBD2. CDR3 length: 14 residues. Germline V gives CDR1 SEHNR, CDR2 FQNEAQ (reference sequence). V lost 5 bases, J lost 5 bases, and 7 bases stayed unmatched. The CDR3 coding sequence is TGTGCCAGCAGCCACCGCCTAGCGGGAAACGAGCAGTACTTC. Translating it yields CASSHRLAGNEQYF.

The chain joins TRBV10-3 to TRBJ1-2; perhaps TRBD1 as D (6 bases). Trimming pared 2 bases from V and 4 bases from J, leaving 8 bases between. Looked up from germline, CDR1 is ENHRY and CDR2 is SYGVKD. This CDR3 is 13 amino acids long. As DNA, the CDR3 is TGTGCCATCAGTGAGCAACAGGGCTATGGCTACACCTTC. Encoded protein: CAISEQQGYGYTF.

This chain uses TRBV15 with TRBJ2-5; D not certain. Between the trimmed V and J ends, which lost 0 bases and 5 bases, there was a span of 10 bases. The germline gives CDR1 LNHNV, CDR2 YYDKDF (reference sequence). This CDR3 contains 14 residues. DNA of the CDR3: TGTGCCACCAGCAGAGAAGTGGGTTGGGAGACCCAGTACTTC. Protein sequence: CATSREVGWETQYF.

This clonotype was seen at least ten times. This sequence joins TRBV15 and TRBJ2-3; no definite D call. Trimming pared 3 bases from V and 3 bases from J, leaving 7 bases between. Germline loops: CDR1 LNHNV, CDR2 YYDKDF (reference sequence). The length of the CDR3 is 13 residues. The CDR3 loop reads CATSSIQTDTQYF. Here the CDR3 DNA reads TGTGCCACCAGCAGCATACAGACAGATACGCAGTATTTT.

This chain connects TRBV10-3 to TRBJ2-2; D may be TRBD1 (6 bases). The germline V gene has CDR1 ENHRY and CDR2 SYGVKD. This CDR3 is built from 15 residues. V lost 4 bases, J lost 6 bases, and 15 bases lay in between. The CDR3 reads CAISVRGTDAGELFF. CDR3 sequence (DNA): TGTGCCATCAGTGTAAGGGGGACCGACGCCGGGGAGCTGTTTTTT.

The chain recombines TRBV2 with TRBJ2-6, with D unresolved. V was trimmed by 7 bases and J by 0 bases, leaving 7 bases between them. The length of the CDR3 is 14 residues. Germline-derived CDR1 and CDR2 are SNHLY and FYNNEI. Here the CDR3 reads CASTTGSGANVLTF. CDR3 bases: TGTGCCAGCACAACCGGCTCTGGGGCCAACGTCCTGACTTTC.